This paragraph reports one TCR beta chain. Its target is not known. At one end the junction does not follow the germline gene, possibly because of a read error. The data stem from a study of CD8+CD57+ T cells in acquired aplastic anemia. Background on the study: Sorted CD4+ and CD8+ cells yielded 3 to 3.5 ug of DNA on average.

Before being chosen for sequencing, patients had shown CD8+CD57+ cell expansion by flow cytometry. General study findings and limits: A set of approximately 30 CD8+ CDR3 sequences was shared between patients and controls, and these sequences appeared highly expressed in patients.

Using genomic DNA as the template, TCR beta VDJ and CDR3 profiling was carried out. One entry per CDR3 protein, called by TCRdb with MiXCR from the reads. The sample consists of 150,000 or so distinct CDR3 sequences, roughly 54% of them appearing once. This CDR3 contains 15 residues. Germline V gene lookup returns CDR1 ENHRY and CDR2 SYGVKD. The chain links TRBV10-3 to TRBJ2-1, with TRBD2 matching 9 bases. Sequenced: sorted CD4+, CD8+, or CD8+CD57+ T cells (not recorded which) from PBMCs. The sequence came from a human donor with aplastic anemia. The CDR3 reads CASSTIPLAGREQFF. CDR3 coding DNA: TGTGCCAGCAGTACCATACCTCTAGCGGGAAGGGAGCAGTTCTTC.